This T cell receptor (beta chain) was sequenced for a study of beta chain features in type 1 diabetes. Background on the study: Examination covered under 120 million sorted cells spanning all samples. Study findings and constraints: Compared with healthy donors, patients appeared to share more similar naive, central memory and regulatory TCRB repertoires.

Reverse transcription of all isolated RNA meant that expressed TCRB transcripts were sequenced. Profiled with immunoSEQ multiplex PCR; TCRdb holds only in-frame clones, not every one. The table records hundreds of thousands of clones, around 15% of them present only once. This clone has a handful of counts. Its antigen is as yet unknown. Specimen: naive CD4+ T cells from blood. The clonotype was recovered from a man aged 18 to 29 in good health.

CDR3 region: CASSPRGTGGHGYTF. CDR3 in DNA: TGTGCCAGCAGCCCCCGCGGGACAGGGGGCCATGGCTACACCTTC. J is TRBJ1-2 and V is TRBV7-2, with 12 bases that match TRBD1. The CDR3 loop spans 15 amino acids. Losses at the gene ends were 5 bases for V and 6 bases for J; bases not matched to a gene: 7. Germline V gene lookup returns CDR1 SGHTA and CDR2 FQGNSA. Full variable domain (rest looked up from reference TRBV7-2 and TRBJ1-2): GAGVSQSPSNKVTEKGKDVELRCDPISGHTALYWYRQSLGQGLEFLIYFQGNSAPDKSGLPSDRFSAERTGGSVSTLTIQRTQQEDSAVYLCASSPRGTGGHGYTFGSGTRLTVV.